This note documents a single TCR beta chain sequence. The CDR3 is 15 residues long. Germline values: CDR1 LNHDA, CDR2 SQIVND (reference sequence). With 6 bases removed from V and 7 bases from J, the gap between germline ends came to 21 bases. The data originate from a study of blood T cell repertoires in COVID-19. For the study at large: Acute-phase and convalescent COVID-19 samples originated in the United States, Italy and Spain. PBMCs, B-cell-depleted T cells, or T cells provided the cDNA or gDNA that made up the material.

In the authors' methods: Quantification of nucleated cells was approximated via reference gene primer amplification. Sequenced by immunoSEQ multiplex PCR; TCRdb stores in-frame clones only, minus some. D and trimming were read from the DNA, whereas the V and J calls and clone size are those reported in that table. The table includes roughly 110,000 clones, 85% to 90% detected once. The V gene is TRBV19, the J gene TRBJ1-2; a weak D match, TRBD1 (5 bases). The sample comprised peripheral blood. The TCR sequence derives from a woman between 50 and 59 years old with acute or convalescent COVID-19. The CDR3 sequence is CASRRGRASPCGYTF. CDR3 nucleotides: TGTGCCAGTAGAAGAGGCAGGGCCTCCCCCTGTGGCTACACCTTC. The full variable domain, completed using reference TRBV19 and TRBJ1-2, is DGGITQSPKYLFRKEGQNVTLSCEQNLNHDAMYWYRQDPGQGLRLIYYSQIVNDFQKGDIAEGYSVSREKKESFPLTVTSAQKNPTAFYLCASRRGRASPCGYTFGSGTRLTVV.